The 20 T cell receptor beta chains below were found in one sample sequenced in a study of shared clonotypes between healthy human individuals. Only in-frame clones appear in the TCRdb table, and some are missing; sequencing was by immunoSEQ multiplex PCR. The table includes around 100,000 clones, roughly 66% detected once. The sample taken for sequencing was memory CD8+ T cells sorted from blood. Subset in this sample: CD45RO+ cells pooled with CCR7-negative TemRA cells. These receptors were taken from a woman aged 25 to 45 in good health.

The V gene is TRBV28, the J gene TRBJ2-1; D not resolved. V was pared by 3 bases and J by 4 bases, with 10 bases between. The CDR3 runs to 14 residues. CDR1 MDHEN and CDR2 SYDVKM come from the germline V gene. CDR3 residues: CASSFSTPYNEQFF. DNA of the CDR3: TGTGCCAGCAGTTTTTCGACTCCTTACAATGAGCAGTTCTTC.

Worth noting for this clone: Other DNA sequences in this sample translate to the same CDR3. The rearrangement uses TRBV5-4 and TRBJ2-1, with D uncertain. V shed 0 bases and J shed 8 bases, with 6 bases lying between them. The CDR3 spans 12 residues. In germline, CDR1 is SGHNT, CDR2 YYREEE (reference sequence). CDR3 nucleotide sequence: TGTGCCAGCAGCTTGGGGTGGGATGAGCAGTTCTTC. Translating it yields CASSLGWDEQFF.

The chain employs TRBV6-4 and TRBJ2-1; 7 bases align to TRBD2. The V gene end was trimmed by 2 bases and the J gene end by 5 bases; junction bases not matched to a gene: 12. Looked up from germline, CDR1 is MRHNA and CDR2 is SNTAGT. CDR3 length: 17 amino acids. The CDR3 region is CASSDLSPGGGDNEQFF. CDR3 nucleotides: TGTGCCAGCAGTGACCTCTCTCCGGGAGGTGGGGACAATGAGCAGTTCTTC.

This clone was seen only a few times. This chain joins TRBV9 and TRBJ1-1; perhaps TRBD1 as D (6 bases). Trimming removed 0 bases at V and 1 base at J, with 7 bases between. Per germline, CDR1 SGDLS and CDR2 YYNGEE. The CDR3 loop spans 14 amino acids. CDR3 residues: CASSVARGNTEAFF. The DNA of the CDR3 is TGTGCCAGCAGCGTAGCCAGGGGGAACACTGAAGCTTTCTTT. Supplemented by reference TRBV9 and TRBJ1-1, the full variable domain reads DSGVTQTPKHLITATGQRVTLRCSPRSGDLSVYWYQQSLDQGLQFLIQYYNGEERAKGNILERFSAQQFPDLHSELNLSSLELGDSALYFCASSVARGNTEAFFGQGTRLTVV.

The rearrangement uses TRBV4-1 and TRBJ2-5; 7 bases are shared with TRBD2. Matching the DNA end better, TRBJ2-7 makes the J call doubtful. CDR3 length equals 16 residues. CDR1 and CDR2 from the germline V gene are MGHRA and YSYEKL. This CDR3 is CASSQEVREAGNEQYF. CDR3 DNA sequence: TGCGCCAGCAGCCAAGAGGTACGGGAGGCCGGGAACGAGCAGTACTTC.

This sequence joins TRBV5-1 and TRBJ2-2, with D maybe TRBD1 (6 bases). Trimming removed 0 bases at V and 6 bases at J, with 12 bases between. This CDR3 region has 15 residues. Germline assignment: CDR1 SGHRS and CDR2 YFSETQ. The DNA of the CDR3 is TGCGCCAGCAGCTTGGATTCCAGGGGATCCGGGGAGCTGTTTTTT. It is translated as CASSLDSRGSGELFF.

The rearrangement joins TRBV2 to TRBJ2-1, with 16 bases aligning to TRBD2. Germline lookup yields CDR1 SNHLY and CDR2 FYNNEI. J lost 3 bases, V lost 8 bases, and 4 bases had no gene match. The CDR3 sequence is 16 residues long. In nucleotides, the CDR3 is TGTGCCAGCGGGACTAGCGGGAGGGCCGTCTACAATGAGCAGTTCTTC. It yields the protein CASGTSGRAVYNEQFF.

The chain uses TRBV5-5 and TRBJ2-1; 7 bases align to TRBD2. Germline V CDR1 and CDR2: SGHKS, YYEKEE (reference sequence). V trimming: 0 bases; J trimming: 2 bases; junction bases outside the gene matches: 8. The CDR3 consists of 17 residues. CDR3 protein: CASSLGTRRGAYNEQFF. In nucleotides, the CDR3 is TGTGCCAGCAGCTTGGGGACTAGAAGAGGGGCCTACAATGAGCAGTTCTTC.

This sequence joins TRBV19 and TRBJ1-5; D gene unclear. This CDR3 is built from 15 residues. The germline CDR1 and CDR2 sequences are LNHDA and SQIVND (reference sequence). V was cut by 3 bases and J by 0 bases, with 9 bases left in between. Here the CDR3 DNA reads TGTGCCAGTAGTATGGCAGTCAATAGCAATCAGCCCCAGCATTTT. This gives the protein CASSMAVNSNQPQHF.

In its sample, this clone was seen many times. The chain uses TRBV19 and TRBJ1-5; D may be TRBD1 (6 bases). Germline lookup yields CDR1 LNHDA and CDR2 SQIVND (reference sequence). V dropped 3 bases and J dropped 2 bases, with 11 bases sitting between them. The CDR3 sequence is 15 residues long. In nucleotides, the CDR3 is TGTGCCAGTAGTATCTGGACAGCCGGCAATCAGCCCCAGCATTTT. As protein: CASSIWTAGNQPQHF. Variable domain in full (rest from reference TRBV19 and TRBJ1-5): DGGITQSPKYLFRKEGQNVTLSCEQNLNHDAMYWYRQDPGQGLRLIYYSQIVNDFQKGDIAEGYSVSREKKESFPLTVTSAQKNPTAFYLCASSIWTAGNQPQHFGDGTRLSIL.

The chain carries TRBV19 and TRBJ2-3, with a tentative D call TRBD1 (6 bases). This CDR3 region has 14 residues. CDR1 and CDR2 (germline): LNHDA, SQIVND (reference sequence). The ends were cut back, 5 bases at V and 2 bases at J, with 11 bases in the middle. CDR3 sequence (DNA): TGTGCCAGTAGTGCAACAGGGTTCACAGATACGCAGTATTTT. This sequence encodes CASSATGFTDTQYF.

This clone was seen a few times. The same CDR3 arises from other DNA sequences in this sample as well. The chain employs TRBV4-2 and TRBJ2-7; the match to TRBD2 covers 8 bases. Germline V lookup: CDR1 LGHNA, CDR2 YNFKEQ. V lost 1 base and J lost 4; bases outside the gene matches: 3. There are 14 residues in the CDR3. The CDR3: CASSQAGGPYEQYF. For the CDR3, the DNA is TGTGCCAGCAGCCAAGCGGGAGGGCCGTACGAGCAGTACTTC.

This clone appeared once. The chain uses TRBV6-4 and TRBJ1-1; 9 bases line up with TRBD1. The CDR3 covers 15 residues. The V gene end was trimmed by 4 bases and the J gene end by 1 base; junction bases not matched to a gene: 4. The germline gives CDR1 MRHNA, CDR2 SNTAGT. CDR3 DNA: TGTGCCAGCAGTGTCTCGACAGGGGGGAACACTGAAGCTTTCTTT. Its translation: CASSVSTGGNTEAFF.

This chain connects TRBV6-4 to TRBJ2-1, with D perhaps matching TRBD1 (6 bases). The CDR3 is made up of 13 amino acids. Trimming took 3 bases from V and 8 from J, leaving 11 bases between them. Germline V CDR1 and CDR2: MRHNA, SNTAGT. This chain's CDR3 is CASSETDRHEQFF. The CDR3 bases are TGTGCCAGCAGTGAAACCGACAGGCATGAGCAGTTCTTC.

This chain joins TRBV7-5 and TRBJ1-1. TRBV7-5 is a pseudogene segment. This CDR3 is 13 amino acids long. CDR3 nucleotide sequence: TGTGTCAGAAGCCCAAGGGTCGACACTGAAGCTTTCTTT. It is translated as CVRSPRVDTEAFF.

The chain recombines TRBV7-9 with TRBJ1-2; 9 bases match TRBD1. Germline CDR1 and CDR2: SEHNR and FQNEAQ (reference sequence). CDR3 length: 15 residues. Trimming at V came to 5 bases and at J to 2 bases, leaving 6 bases not matched to a gene. The CDR3 DNA is TGTGCCAGCAGCATGGGGGACAGGGAGAACTATGGCTACACCTTC. It codes for CASSMGDRENYGYTF.

The gene calls are TRBV27 and TRBJ2-7; D ambiguous. V was clipped by 5 bases and J by 2 bases, with 10 bases between them. Germline V gene lookup returns CDR1 MNHEY and CDR2 SMNVEV (reference sequence). The CDR3 loop spans 13 amino acids. Here the CDR3 DNA reads TGTGCCAGCAGTACGGACGGAACCTACGAGCAGTACTTC. Its protein is CASSTDGTYEQYF.

As concerns this clone: One end of the junction fails to match germline, which may point to a read error. J is TRBJ2-5 and V is TRBV5-1, with a weak D call TRBD2 (6 bases). The CDR3 contains 12 residues. Germline assignment: CDR1 SGHRS and CDR2 YFSETQ. The CDR3, as DNA: TGCGCCAGCAGCAACCGGCGGGGAACCGTGGACTTC. This sequence encodes CASSNRRGTVDF.

The chain joins TRBV27 to TRBJ2-5; weak D call: TRBD2 (6 bases). Germline V gene data show CDR1 as MNHEY and CDR2 as SMNVEV (reference sequence). The CDR3 consists of 19 residues. Trimming removed 4 bases at V and 1 base at J, with 25 bases between. CDR3 nucleotides: TGTGCCAGCAGTTCGAACCCCGGAGGGGAGGCCACCCTCCAAGAGACCCAGTACTTC. It yields the protein CASSSNPGGEATLQETQYF.

V usage is TRBV7-4 and J usage is TRBJ2-7; D gene unclear. V shed 2 bases and J shed 0 bases, with 2 bases lying between them. Germline CDR1 reads SGHVT; CDR2 reads SQSDAQ. This CDR3 is built from 12 residues. The CDR3 is CASSLISYEQYF. The CDR3 DNA sequence: TGTGCCAGCAGCTTAATCTCCTACGAGCAGTACTTC.